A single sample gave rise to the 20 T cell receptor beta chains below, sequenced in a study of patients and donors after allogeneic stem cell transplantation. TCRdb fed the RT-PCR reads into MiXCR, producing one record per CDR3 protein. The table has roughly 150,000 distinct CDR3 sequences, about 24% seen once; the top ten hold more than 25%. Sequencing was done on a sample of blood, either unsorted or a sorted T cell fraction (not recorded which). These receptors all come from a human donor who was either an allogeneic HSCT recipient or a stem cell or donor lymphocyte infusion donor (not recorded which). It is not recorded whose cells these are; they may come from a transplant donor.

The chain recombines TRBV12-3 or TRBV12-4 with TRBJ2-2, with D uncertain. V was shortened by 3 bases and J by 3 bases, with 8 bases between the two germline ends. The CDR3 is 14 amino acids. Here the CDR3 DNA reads TGTGCCAGCAGTTTCATTGACTACACCGGGGAGCTGTTTTTT. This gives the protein CASSFIDYTGELFF.

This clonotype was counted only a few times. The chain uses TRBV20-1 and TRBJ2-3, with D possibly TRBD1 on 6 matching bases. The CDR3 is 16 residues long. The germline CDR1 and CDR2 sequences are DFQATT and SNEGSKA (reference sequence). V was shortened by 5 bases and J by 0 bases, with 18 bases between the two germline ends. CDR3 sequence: CSAGNPGTTSTDTQYF. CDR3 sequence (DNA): TGCAGTGCTGGGAATCCCGGGACAACTAGCACAGATACGCAGTATTTT.

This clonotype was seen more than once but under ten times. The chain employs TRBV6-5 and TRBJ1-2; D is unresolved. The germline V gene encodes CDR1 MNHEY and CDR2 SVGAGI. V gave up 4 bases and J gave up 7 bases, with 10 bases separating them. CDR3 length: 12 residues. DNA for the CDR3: TGTGCCAGCAGTTTTACCTCATCTGGCTACACCTTC. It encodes CASSFTSSGYTF.

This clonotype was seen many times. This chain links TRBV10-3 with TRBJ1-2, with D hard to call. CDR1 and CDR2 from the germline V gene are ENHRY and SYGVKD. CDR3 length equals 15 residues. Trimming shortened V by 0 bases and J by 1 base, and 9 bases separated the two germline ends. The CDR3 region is CAISESDNLNYGYTF. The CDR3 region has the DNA TGTGCCATCAGTGAGTCAGACAATCTTAACTATGGCTACACCTTC.

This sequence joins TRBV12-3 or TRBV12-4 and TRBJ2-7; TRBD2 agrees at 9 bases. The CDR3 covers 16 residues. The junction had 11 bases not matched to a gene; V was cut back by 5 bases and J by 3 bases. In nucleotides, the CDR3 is TGTGCCAGCAGTCCGCTCGGACTAGCGCCTAGCTACGAGCAGTACTTC. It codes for CASSPLGLAPSYEQYF.

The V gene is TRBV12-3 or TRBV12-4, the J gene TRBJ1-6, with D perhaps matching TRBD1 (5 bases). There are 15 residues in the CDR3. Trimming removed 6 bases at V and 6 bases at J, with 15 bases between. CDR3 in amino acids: CASSPHDSFNSPLHF. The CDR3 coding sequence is TGTGCCAGCAGCCCCCATGACAGCTTTAATTCACCCCTCCACTTT.

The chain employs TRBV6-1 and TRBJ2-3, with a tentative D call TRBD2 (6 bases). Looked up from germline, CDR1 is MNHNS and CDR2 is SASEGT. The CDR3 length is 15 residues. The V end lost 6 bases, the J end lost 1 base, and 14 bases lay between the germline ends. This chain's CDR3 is CASSPRWGGTDTQYF. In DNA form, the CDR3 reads TGTGCCAGCAGCCCTAGGTGGGGGGGCACAGATACGCAGTATTTT.

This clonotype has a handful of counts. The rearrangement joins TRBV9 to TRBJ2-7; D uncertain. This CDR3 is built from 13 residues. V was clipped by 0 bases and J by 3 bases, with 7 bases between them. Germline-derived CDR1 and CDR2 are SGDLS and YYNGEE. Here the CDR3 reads CASSVAGRYEQYF. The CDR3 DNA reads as TGTGCCAGCAGCGTAGCTGGGCGCTACGAGCAGTACTTC.

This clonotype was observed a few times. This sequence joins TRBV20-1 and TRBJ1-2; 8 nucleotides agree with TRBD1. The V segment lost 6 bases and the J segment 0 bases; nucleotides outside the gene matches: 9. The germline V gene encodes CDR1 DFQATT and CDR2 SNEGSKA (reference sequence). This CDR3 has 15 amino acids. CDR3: CSAEETGGSNYGYTF. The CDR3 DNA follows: TGCAGTGCGGAGGAAACAGGGGGGTCTAACTATGGCTACACCTTC.

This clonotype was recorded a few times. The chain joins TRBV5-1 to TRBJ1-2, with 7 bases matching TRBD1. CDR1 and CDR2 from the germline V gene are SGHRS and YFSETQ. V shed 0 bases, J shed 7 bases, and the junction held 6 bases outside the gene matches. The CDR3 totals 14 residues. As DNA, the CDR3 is TGCGCCAGCAGCTTGGCCCGACAGGGAGGTGGCTACACCTTC. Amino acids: CASSLARQGGGYTF.

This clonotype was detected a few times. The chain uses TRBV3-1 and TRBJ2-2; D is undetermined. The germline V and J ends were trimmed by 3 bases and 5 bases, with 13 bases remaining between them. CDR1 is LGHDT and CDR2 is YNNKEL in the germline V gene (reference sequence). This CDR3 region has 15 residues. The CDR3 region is CASSHLDGQTGELFF. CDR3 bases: TGTGCCAGCAGCCATTTAGACGGTCAGACCGGGGAGCTGTTTTTT.

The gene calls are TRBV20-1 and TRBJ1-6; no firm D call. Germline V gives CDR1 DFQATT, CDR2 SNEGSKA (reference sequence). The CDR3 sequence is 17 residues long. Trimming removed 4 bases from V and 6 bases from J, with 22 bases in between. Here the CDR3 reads CSAKTSGRRFLNSPLHF. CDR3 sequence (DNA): TGCAGTGCTAAAACCTCGGGCAGGCGGTTCCTTAATTCACCCCTCCACTTT.

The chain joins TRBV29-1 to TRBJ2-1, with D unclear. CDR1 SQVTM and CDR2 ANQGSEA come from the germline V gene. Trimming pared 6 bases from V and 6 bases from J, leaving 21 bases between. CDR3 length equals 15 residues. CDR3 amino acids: CSVERASGYLNEQFF. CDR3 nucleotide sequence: TGCAGCGTAGAGCGAGCATCCGGTTACCTCAATGAGCAGTTCTTC.

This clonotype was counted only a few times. In DNA, the CDR3 is TGTGCCAGCACCACAATTCGGGGGGGGGCACACATTCAGTACTTC. Translation: CASTTIRGGAHIQYF. V usage is TRBV12-3 or TRBV12-4 and J usage is TRBJ2-4; 8 nucleotides align to TRBD2. CDR3 length: 15 amino acids. V shed 7 bases and J 8 bases; nucleotides not matched to a gene: 13.

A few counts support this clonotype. The CDR3 loop is CASSALQGAGGYTF. The CDR3 DNA sequence: TGTGCCAGCAGCGCACTTCAGGGGGCGGGTGGCTACACCTTC. The chain uses TRBV9 and TRBJ1-2, with 8 bases that match TRBD1. There are 14 residues in the CDR3. Trimming removed 3 bases from V and 7 bases from J; junction bases left unmatched: 8. Germline assignment: CDR1 SGDLS and CDR2 YYNGEE.

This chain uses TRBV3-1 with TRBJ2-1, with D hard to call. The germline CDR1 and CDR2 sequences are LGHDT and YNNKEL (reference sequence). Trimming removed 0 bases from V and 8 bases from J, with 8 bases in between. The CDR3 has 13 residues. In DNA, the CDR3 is TGTGCCAGCAGCCAAGAGGCCTTCGATGAGCAGTTCTTC. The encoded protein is CASSQEAFDEQFF.

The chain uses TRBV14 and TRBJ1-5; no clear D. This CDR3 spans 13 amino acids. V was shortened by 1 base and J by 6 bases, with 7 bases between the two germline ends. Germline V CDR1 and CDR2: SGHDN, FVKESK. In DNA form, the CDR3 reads TGTGCCAGCAGCCAAGTCTCGGGTCAGCCCCAGCATTTT. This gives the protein CASSQVSGQPQHF.

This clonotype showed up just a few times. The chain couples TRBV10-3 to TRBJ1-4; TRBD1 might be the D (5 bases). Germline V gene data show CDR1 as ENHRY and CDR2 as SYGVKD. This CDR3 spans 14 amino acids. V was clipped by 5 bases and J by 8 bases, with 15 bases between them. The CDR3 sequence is CAISPGRSKEKLFF. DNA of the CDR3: TGTGCCATCAGTCCGGGACGGTCGAAGGAAAAACTGTTTTTT.

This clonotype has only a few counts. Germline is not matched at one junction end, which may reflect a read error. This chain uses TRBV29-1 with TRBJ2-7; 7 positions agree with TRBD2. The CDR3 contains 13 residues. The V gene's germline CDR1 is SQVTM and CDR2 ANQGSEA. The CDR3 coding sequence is TGCAGCGCTGAAGGGGCGGGAGCCTACGAGCAGTACTTC. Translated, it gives CSAEGAGAYEQYF.

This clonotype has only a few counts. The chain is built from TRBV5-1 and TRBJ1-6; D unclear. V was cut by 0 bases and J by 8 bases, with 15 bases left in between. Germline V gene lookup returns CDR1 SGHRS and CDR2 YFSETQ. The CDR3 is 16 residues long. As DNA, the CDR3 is TGCGCCAGCAGCTTGGAATCGGCAGTGTTCGATTCACCCCTCCACTTT. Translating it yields CASSLESAVFDSPLHF.